This TCR beta chain was identified in a study of T cell responses to AZD1222 COVID-19 vaccine. The germline CDR1 and CDR2 sequences are MDHEN and SYDVKM. This CDR3 is 14 amino acids long. V was cut by 4 bases and J by 4 bases, with 13 bases left in between. This clone was detected only once. Produced via immunoSEQ multiplex PCR; TCRdb's table is partial and in-frame only. The sample records approximately 70,000 clones, 80% being singletons. This receptor was identified in an adult who received the AZD1222 COVID-19 vaccine. The specimen was peripheral blood, collected 28 days after the second AZD1222 dose. The chain combines TRBV28 with TRBJ1-1; D is possibly TRBD1 (6 bases). CDR3 nucleotides: TGTGCCAGCAGTTCCCCGCAGGGGCCCACTGAAGCTTTCTTT. It yields the protein CASSSPQGPTEAFF. Supplemented by reference TRBV28 and TRBJ1-1, the full variable domain reads DVKVTQSSRYLVKRTGEKVFLECVQDMDHENMFWYRQDPGLGLRLIYFSYDVKMKEKGDIPEGYSVSREKKERFSLILESASTNQTSMYLCASSSPQGPTEAFFGQGTRLTVV.